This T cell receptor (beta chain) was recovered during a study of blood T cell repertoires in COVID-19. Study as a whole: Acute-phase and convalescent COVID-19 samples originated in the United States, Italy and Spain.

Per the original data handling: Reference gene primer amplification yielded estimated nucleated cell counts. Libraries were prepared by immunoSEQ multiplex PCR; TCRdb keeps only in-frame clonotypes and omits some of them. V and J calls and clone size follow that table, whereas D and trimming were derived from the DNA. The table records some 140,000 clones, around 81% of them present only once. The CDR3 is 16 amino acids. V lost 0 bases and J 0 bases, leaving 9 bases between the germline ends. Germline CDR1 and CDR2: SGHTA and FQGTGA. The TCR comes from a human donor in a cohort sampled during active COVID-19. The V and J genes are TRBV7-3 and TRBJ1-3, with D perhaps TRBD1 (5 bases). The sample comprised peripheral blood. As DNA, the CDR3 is TGTGCCAGCAGCTTAACTGGGGGGAACTCTGGAAACACCATATATTTT. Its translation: CASSLTGGNSGNTIYF.